This entry concerns a single TCR beta chain. How the authors handled the data: Using reference gene primer amplification, nucleated cell counts were estimated. The repertoire was sequenced with immunoSEQ multiplex PCR; TCRdb's copy has only in-frame clones and lacks some. For V, J and clone size, that table is used; D and trimming come from the DNA. This repertoire shows 300,000 to 400,000 clones, around 90% found once; its top ten account for roughly 5.3%. The data derive from a study of blood T cell repertoires in COVID-19. Study-wide context: Samples representing acute and convalescent COVID-19 were sourced from the United States, Italy and Spain.

The age range of participants was 18 to 89 years, with residence in some 25 US areas. V dropped 0 bases and J dropped 2; count of bases not matched to a gene: 4. Germline values: CDR1 GTSNPN, CDR2 SVGIG (reference sequence). The CDR3 consists of 14 residues. This chain uses TRBV30 with TRBJ2-7, with 7 bases lining up with TRBD2. This TCR was recovered from a man aged 55-75 years who had recovered from COVID-19. The specimen was PBMCs or T cells enriched from blood (not recorded which). CDR3 sequence (DNA): TGTGCCTGGAGTGTAAAGGGAGGGACCTACGAGCAGTACTTC. Translating gives CAWSVKGGTYEQYF.